The next 14 T cell receptor beta chains were all read from a single sample in a study of regulatory T cells in long-lasting Graves disease. Regarding time point: persistent/refractory GD, antithyroid drugs over 5 years with positive TRAb. Generation of the TCR library employed RNA extracted from PBMCs. With iRepertoire HTBI primers and Arm-PCR of CDR3 regions, TCR beta libraries were built. One entry per CDR3 protein, called by TCRdb with MiXCR from the multiplex PCR reads. The sample has under 450,000 distinct CDR3 sequences; less than 25% are singletons. Sequencing was performed on peripheral blood mononuclear cells (PBMCs), taken when the disease was refractory, from a patient treated with antithyroid drugs. These receptors came from a female donor with Graves disease.

This clonotype was detected ten times or more. J is TRBJ1-5 and V is TRBV28; D is undetermined. The length of the CDR3 is 14 residues. CDR1 and CDR2 (germline): MDHEN, SYDVKM. V was trimmed by 5 bases and J by 0 bases, leaving 8 bases between them. CDR3 sequence: CASSLRLSNQPQHF. In DNA, the CDR3 is TGTGCCAGCAGTCTCAGGCTTAGCAATCAGCCCCAGCATTTT.

J is TRBJ1-1 and V is TRBV18; D remains ambiguous. The germline CDR1 and CDR2 sequences are KGHSH and LQKENI. V lost 2 bases and J lost 6, with 10 bases in between. CDR3 length equals 13 residues. The CDR3 nucleotides read TGTGCCAGCTCACCATCGGTTGTCGCTGAAGCTTTCTTT. It codes for CASSPSVVAEAFF.

The chain employs TRBV6-2 or TRBV6-3 and TRBJ1-1, with 8 bases identical to TRBD1. From germline, CDR1 is MNHEY and CDR2 SVGEGT. The J segment lost 1 base and the V segment lost 3 bases, leaving 4 bases of the junction unmatched. The CDR3 totals 15 residues. This CDR3 reads CASSYFQGANTEAFF. The CDR3 coding sequence is TGTGCCAGCAGTTATTTTCAGGGGGCGAACACTGAAGCTTTCTTT.

The chain combines TRBV7-3 with TRBJ2-7; no clear D gene. Trimming pared 2 bases from V and 4 bases from J, leaving 6 bases between. Germline CDR1 and CDR2: SGHTA and FQGTGA. The CDR3 totals 12 residues. CDR3 DNA sequence: TGTGCCAGCAGCTTATATGCGTACGAGCAGTACTTC. Amino acid sequence: CASSLYAYEQYF.

This clonotype was counted ten times or more. The rearrangement links TRBV20-1 to TRBJ2-3; 12 positions match TRBD2. This CDR3 spans 15 amino acids. The germline gives CDR1 DFQATT, CDR2 SNEGSKA (reference sequence). J lost 5 bases, V lost 3 bases, and 6 bases had no gene match. The CDR3 spells CSASAETSGRDTQYF. In nucleotides, the CDR3 is TGCAGTGCTAGCGCCGAGACTAGCGGGAGAGATACGCAGTATTTT.

With respect to this clonotype: Germline is not matched at one junction end, which may reflect a read error. The rearrangement uses TRBV6-1 and TRBJ1-5, with D unclear. This CDR3 is 15 amino acids long. Germline lookup yields CDR1 MNHNS and CDR2 SASEGT. The CDR3 reads CASSKAGQNNQPQHF. DNA for the CDR3: TGTGCCAGCAGTAAAGCTGGGCAGAACAATCAGCCCCAGCATTTT.

This chain connects TRBV5-1 to TRBJ2-1, with 13 bases matching TRBD2. Looked up from germline, CDR1 is SGHRS and CDR2 is YFSETQ. The CDR3 has 15 amino acids. Germline trimming cut 5 bases from V and 6 bases from J; bases unmatched to any gene: 5. The chain's CDR3 is CASSPGTSGTNEQFF. The CDR3 DNA reads TGCGCCAGCAGTCCCGGGACTAGCGGGACCAATGAGCAGTTCTTC.

There are many counts of this clonotype. CDR3 amino acids: CASSQEWSTGNQPQHF. The DNA of the CDR3 is TGCGCCAGCAGCCAAGAGTGGAGTACCGGGAATCAGCCCCAGCATTTT. This chain joins TRBV4-3 and TRBJ1-5; D is unresolved. Germline V CDR1 and CDR2: LGHNA, YSLEER. V shed 0 bases and J shed 4 bases, with 13 bases lying between them. This CDR3 has 16 amino acids.

This clonotype has at least ten counts. The V gene is TRBV7-2, the J gene TRBJ2-7; D gene ambiguous. Germline CDR1 and CDR2: SGHTA and FQGNSA. This CDR3 has 12 amino acids. The V end lost 2 bases, the J end lost 3 bases, and 5 bases lay between the germline ends. CDR3: CASSLKGYEQYF. The CDR3 bases are TGTGCCAGCAGCTTAAAAGGCTACGAGCAGTACTTC.

This clonotype was recorded a few times. V usage is TRBV7-2 and J usage is TRBJ2-1, with D perhaps TRBD1 or TRBD2 (6 bases each). V dropped 5 bases and J dropped 8 bases, with 19 bases sitting between them. The CDR3 has 15 amino acids. Per the germline V gene, CDR1 is SGHTA and CDR2 is FQGNSA. CDR3 coding DNA: TGTGCCAGCAGCCTTCAGGGGACTGCAGGCGATGAGCAGTTCTTC. This translates into CASSLQGTAGDEQFF.

This clonotype was recorded many times. V and J are TRBV6-2 or TRBV6-3 and TRBJ1-2; D may be TRBD1 (6 bases). V lost 4 bases and J lost 4, with 16 bases in between. This CDR3 comprises 15 residues. Germline CDR1 MNHEY, CDR2 SVGEGT. The CDR3 coding sequence is TGTGCCAGCAGTTCGGTACAGGGACATATCTATGGCTACACCTTC. Amino acids: CASSSVQGHIYGYTF.

This clonotype turned up a few times. The V call is TRBV6-6, the J call TRBJ2-5; 7 bases align to TRBD1. V shed 0 bases and J 7 bases; nucleotides not matched to a gene: 8. Per germline, CDR1 MNHNY and CDR2 SVGAGI (reference sequence). The CDR3 contains 15 residues. The CDR3 spells CASSYSGQLQGTQYF. CDR3 bases: TGTGCCAGCAGTTACTCGGGACAGCTGCAGGGGACCCAGTACTTC.

The V call is TRBV5-1, the J call TRBJ2-5, with 14 bases aligning to TRBD2. The V gene's germline CDR1 is SGHRS and CDR2 YFSETQ. V was pared by 2 bases and J by 1 base, with 4 bases of the junction left unmatched. The CDR3 is 17 amino acids. The CDR3 nucleotides are TGCGCCAGCAGCTTCGGACTAGCGGGAGGAATCCAAGAGACCCAGTACTTC. Its translation: CASSFGLAGGIQETQYF.

This clonotype appeared a few times. V usage is TRBV29-1 and J usage is TRBJ1-2; D gene ambiguous. The CDR3 spans 12 residues. V was trimmed by 0 bases and J by 4 bases, leaving 6 bases between them. Germline lookup yields CDR1 SQVTM and CDR2 ANQGSEA. The CDR3, as DNA: TGCAGCGTTGAAGATCGGGTCTATGGCTACACCTTC. It codes for CSVEDRVYGYTF.